One sample yielded the 3 T cell receptor beta chains listed below, sequenced in a study of cytotoxic CD8 clonotypes in ibrutinib-treated CLL. Only in-frame clones appear in the TCRdb table, and some are missing; sequencing was by immunoSEQ multiplex PCR. The table lists some 200,000 clones, nearly 80% of them singletons. Specimen: PBMCs, collected after 12 months of ibrutinib treatment. All receptors come from a human donor with chronic lymphocytic leukemia.

The rearrangement links TRBV2 to TRBJ2-7; the match to TRBD2 covers 9 bases. This CDR3 spans 13 amino acids. The germline CDR1 and CDR2 sequences are SNHLY and FYNNEI. The junction had 6 bases not matched to a gene; V was cut back by 9 bases and J by 3 bases. The CDR3 protein is CARGGGRDYEQYF. CDR3 bases: TGTGCCAGGGGCGGCGGGAGGGACTACGAGCAGTACTTC.

The J gene is TRBJ1-2, the V gene TRBV6-5; D not resolved. This CDR3 region has 12 residues. Germline lookup yields CDR1 MNHEY and CDR2 SVGAGI. V was cut by 4 bases and J by 8 bases, with 11 bases left in between. For the CDR3, the DNA is TGTGCCAGCAGTTCCCTAGACATGGGCTACACCTTC. Translation: CASSSLDMGYTF.

This clone was recorded once. The gene calls are TRBV5-4 and TRBJ2-1, with a weak D call TRBD2 (6 bases). Per the germline V gene, CDR1 is SGHNT and CDR2 is YYREEE (reference sequence). The CDR3 has 13 residues. With 4 bases removed from V and 10 bases from J, the gap between germline ends came to 15 bases. CDR3: CASSTRLVWEQFF. The CDR3 region has the DNA TGTGCCAGCAGCACCCGACTAGTCTGGGAGCAGTTCTTC.